The 2 T cell receptor beta chains presented below share a single source sample, sequenced in a study of OX40 agonist ivuxolimab in advanced cancers. Profiling relied on immunoSEQ multiplex PCR, and the TCRdb table lists in-frame clones only, not all of them. The table records tens of thousands of clones, around nine tenths of them present only once. The material was CD4+ or CD8+ T cells sorted from blood, obtained in a trial of the OX40 agonist ivuxolimab. The receptors derive from an adult with an advanced solid tumor such as melanoma, head and neck, liver or kidney cancer.

This chain links TRBV18 with TRBJ2-7, with D perhaps being TRBD1 or TRBD2 (6 bases each). Trimming took off 1 base at V and 4 bases at J, with 11 bases between the two ends. This CDR3 has 14 residues. Germline V lookup: CDR1 KGHSH, CDR2 LQKENI. The CDR3 region is CASSPLKGGYEQYF. The DNA for the CDR3 is TGTGCCAGCTCACCACTCAAAGGGGGGTACGAGCAGTACTTC.

CDR3 nucleotides: TGCGCCAGCAGCTTGGAACTGGGACTGGGGGGCTACACCTTC. Amino acids: CASSLELGLGGYTF. The chain couples TRBV5-1 to TRBJ1-2; perhaps TRBD1 as D (5 bases). The CDR3 has 14 residues. Trimming pared 0 bases from V and 8 bases from J, leaving 14 bases between. CDR1 is SGHRS, CDR2 YFSETQ, per germline.